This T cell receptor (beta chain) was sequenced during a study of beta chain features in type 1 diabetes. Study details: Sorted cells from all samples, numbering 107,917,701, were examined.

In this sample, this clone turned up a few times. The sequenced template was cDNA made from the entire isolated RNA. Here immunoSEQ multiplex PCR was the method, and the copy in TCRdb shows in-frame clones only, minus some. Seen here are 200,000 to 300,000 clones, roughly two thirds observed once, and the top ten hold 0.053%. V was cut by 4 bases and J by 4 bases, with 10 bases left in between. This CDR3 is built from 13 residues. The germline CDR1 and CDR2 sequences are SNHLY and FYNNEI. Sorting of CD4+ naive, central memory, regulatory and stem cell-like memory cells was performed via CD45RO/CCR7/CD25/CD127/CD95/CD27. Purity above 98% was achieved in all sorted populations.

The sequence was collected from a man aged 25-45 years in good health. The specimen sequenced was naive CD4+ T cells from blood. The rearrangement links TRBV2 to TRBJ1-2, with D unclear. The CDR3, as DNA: TGTGCCAGCAGTGTCCGGGGTGGCTATGGCTACACCTTC. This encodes CASSVRGGYGYTF.